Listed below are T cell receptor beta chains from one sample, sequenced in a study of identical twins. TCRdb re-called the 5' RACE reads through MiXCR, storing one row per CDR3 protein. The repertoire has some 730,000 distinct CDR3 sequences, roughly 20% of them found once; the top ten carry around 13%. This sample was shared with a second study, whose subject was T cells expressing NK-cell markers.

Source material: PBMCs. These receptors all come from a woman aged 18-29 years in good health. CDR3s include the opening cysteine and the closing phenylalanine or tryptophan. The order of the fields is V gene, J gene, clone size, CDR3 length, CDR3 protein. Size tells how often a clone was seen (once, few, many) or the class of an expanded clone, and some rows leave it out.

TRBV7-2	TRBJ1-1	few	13	CASSSSGTVGAFF
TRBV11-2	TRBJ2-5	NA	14	CASTPRGGEETQYF
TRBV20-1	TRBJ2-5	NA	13	CSAKGTQVGGQYF
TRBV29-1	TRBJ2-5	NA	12	CSVTGTGETQYF
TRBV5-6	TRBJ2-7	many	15	CASSLEGTSGRASYF
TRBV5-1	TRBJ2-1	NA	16	CASSWGGLGSYNEQFF
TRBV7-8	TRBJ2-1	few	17	CASSIGGTRELYNEQFF
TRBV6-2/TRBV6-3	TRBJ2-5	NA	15	CASSYSLGRGETQYF
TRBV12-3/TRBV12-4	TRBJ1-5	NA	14	CASSFNPFYQPQHF
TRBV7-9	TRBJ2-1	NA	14	CASSLAGGNFEQFF
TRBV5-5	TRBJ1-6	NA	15	CASSPQGAFDSPLHF
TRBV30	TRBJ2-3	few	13	CAWRGTGADTQYF
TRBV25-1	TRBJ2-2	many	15	CASSWGRAFAGELFF
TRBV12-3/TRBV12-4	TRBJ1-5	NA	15	CASSLRGLGNQPQHF
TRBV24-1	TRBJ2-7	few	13	CATKDNQTYEQYF
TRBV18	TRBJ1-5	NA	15	CASSLNRGGNQPQHF
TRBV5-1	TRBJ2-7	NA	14	CASSPGTSSREQYF
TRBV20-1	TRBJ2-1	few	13	CSARGAGLGEQFF
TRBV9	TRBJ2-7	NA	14	CASSAGGSRYEQYF
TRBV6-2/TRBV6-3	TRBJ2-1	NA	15	CASKSVTSGGNEQFF
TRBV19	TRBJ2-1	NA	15	CASSIGGGAYNEQFF
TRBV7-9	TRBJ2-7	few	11	CASSSGWGVRF